The clone carrying this T cell receptor beta chain was detected only a few times. Antigen specificity is unknown. The sample comes from a study of T cells after yellow fever vaccination. Overall study findings and caveats: Researchers cautioned that FACS-sorted repertoires could harbor abundant clonotypes contaminating from the bulk population.

TCRdb called the 5' RACE reads again in MiXCR, with one record for every CDR3 protein. The table has 150,000 to 200,000 distinct CDR3 sequences, roughly 11% seen once; the top ten hold 36%. The germline V gene encodes CDR1 SQVTM and CDR2 ANQGSEA. CDR3 length equals 10 residues. Trimming left V 6 bases short and J 6 bases short, with 7 bases between. This chain uses TRBV29-1 with TRBJ2-3; unclear D gene. The source was CD8+ T cells sorted from PBMCs, collected 15 days after the yellow fever booster vaccination. The TCR comes from a young man who received the YFV17D yellow fever vaccine. CDR3 region: CSVWVDTQYF. The CDR3 nucleotides are TGCAGCGTCTGGGTGGATACGCAGTATTTT.